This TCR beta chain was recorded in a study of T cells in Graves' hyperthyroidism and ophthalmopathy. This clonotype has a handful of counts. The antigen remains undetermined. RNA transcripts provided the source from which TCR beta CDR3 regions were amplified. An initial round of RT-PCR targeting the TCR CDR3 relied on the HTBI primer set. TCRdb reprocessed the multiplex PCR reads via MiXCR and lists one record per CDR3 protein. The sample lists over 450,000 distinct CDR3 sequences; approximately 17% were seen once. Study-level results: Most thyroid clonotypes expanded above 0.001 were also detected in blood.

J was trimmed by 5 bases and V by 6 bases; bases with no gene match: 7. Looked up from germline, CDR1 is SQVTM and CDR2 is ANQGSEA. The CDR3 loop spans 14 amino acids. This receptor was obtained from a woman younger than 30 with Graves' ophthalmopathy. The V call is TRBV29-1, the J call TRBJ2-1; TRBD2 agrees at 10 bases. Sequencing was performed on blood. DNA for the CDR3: TGCAGCGTGGAGGGGACTAGCGCTCACAATGAGCAGTTCTTC. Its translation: CSVEGTSAHNEQFF.